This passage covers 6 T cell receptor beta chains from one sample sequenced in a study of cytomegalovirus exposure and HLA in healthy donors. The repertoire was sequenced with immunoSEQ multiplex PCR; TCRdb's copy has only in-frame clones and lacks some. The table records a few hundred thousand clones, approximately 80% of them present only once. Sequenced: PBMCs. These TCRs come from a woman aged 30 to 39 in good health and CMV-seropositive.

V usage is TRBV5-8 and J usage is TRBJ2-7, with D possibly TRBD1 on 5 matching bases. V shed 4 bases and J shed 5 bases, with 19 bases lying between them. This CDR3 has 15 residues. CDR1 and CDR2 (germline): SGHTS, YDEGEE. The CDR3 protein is CASSQSLGGRDEQYF. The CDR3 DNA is TGTGCCAGCAGCCAGTCCCTAGGCGGCAGGGACGAGCAGTACTTC. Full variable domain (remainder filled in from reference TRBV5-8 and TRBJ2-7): EAGVTQSPTHLIKTRGQQATLRCSPISGHTSVYWYQQALGLGLQFLLWYDEGEERNRGNFPPRFSGRQFPNYSSELNVNALELEDSALYLCASSQSLGGRDEQYFGPGTRLTVT.

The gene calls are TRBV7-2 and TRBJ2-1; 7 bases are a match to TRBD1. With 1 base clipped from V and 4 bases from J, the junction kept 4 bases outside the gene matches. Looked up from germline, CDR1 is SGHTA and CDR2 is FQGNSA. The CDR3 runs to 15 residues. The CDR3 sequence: CASSLEAGGYNEQFF. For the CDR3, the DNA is TGTGCCAGCAGCTTAGAGGCAGGGGGTTACAATGAGCAGTTCTTC.

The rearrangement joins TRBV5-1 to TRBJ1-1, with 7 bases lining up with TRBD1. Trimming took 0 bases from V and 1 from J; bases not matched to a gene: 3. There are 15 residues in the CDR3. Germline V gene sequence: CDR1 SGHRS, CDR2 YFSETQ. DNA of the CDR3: TGCGCCAGCAGCTTGGGACAGGGCGGGAACACTGAAGCTTTCTTT. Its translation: CASSLGQGGNTEAFF.

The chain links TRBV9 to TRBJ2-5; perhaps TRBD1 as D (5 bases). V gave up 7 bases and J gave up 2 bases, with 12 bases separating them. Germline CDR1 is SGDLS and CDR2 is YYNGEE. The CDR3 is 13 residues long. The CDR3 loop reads CASGAGRQETQYF. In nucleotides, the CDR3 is TGTGCCAGCGGGGCCGGGCGTCAAGAGACCCAGTACTTC.

CDR3 loop: CASSSTGSYGYTF. In DNA form, the CDR3 reads TGTGCCAGCAGCTCGACAGGGTCCTATGGCTACACCTTC. The rearrangement uses TRBV7-9 and TRBJ1-2, with 7 bases matching TRBD1. The V gene end was trimmed by 4 bases and the J gene end by 4 bases; junction bases not matched to a gene: 3. The CDR3 sequence is 13 residues long. The germline V gene has CDR1 SEHNR and CDR2 FQNEAQ (reference sequence).

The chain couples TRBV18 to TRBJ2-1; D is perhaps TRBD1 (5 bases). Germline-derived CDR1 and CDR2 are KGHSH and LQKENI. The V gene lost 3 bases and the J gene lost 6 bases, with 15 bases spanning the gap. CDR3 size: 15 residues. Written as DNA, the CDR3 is TGTGCCAGCTCACCTCCTGGGGCTTGGGGCAATGAGCAGTTCTTC. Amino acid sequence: CASSPPGAWGNEQFF.